The 19 T cell receptor beta chains below all came from one sample that was sequenced in a study of blood T cell repertoires in COVID-19. Libraries were prepared by immunoSEQ multiplex PCR; TCRdb keeps only in-frame clonotypes and omits some of them. Of about 220,000 clones listed, approximately 82% are singletons. Sequenced sample: peripheral blood. The source of these receptors is an elderly woman with acute or convalescent COVID-19.

This chain joins TRBV6-5 and TRBJ2-5; the match to TRBD1 covers 7 bases. This CDR3 has 14 amino acids. V dropped 2 bases and J dropped 5; count of bases not matched to a gene: 5. CDR1 and CDR2 from the germline V gene are MNHEY and SVGAGI. This CDR3 reads CASSYKGAPETQYF. CDR3 DNA: TGTGCCAGCAGTTACAAGGGGGCGCCGGAGACCCAGTACTTC.

The chain links TRBV6-5 to TRBJ1-2; no clear D. The germline CDR1 and CDR2 sequences are MNHEY and SVGAGI. V lost 10 bases and J lost 6, with 18 bases in between. The length of the CDR3 is 13 residues. The CDR3 is CATVSGARHGYTF. CDR3 bases: TGTGCCACCGTTAGCGGCGCGCGACATGGCTACACCTTC.

This rearrangement joins TRBV2 to TRBJ1-4; 8 nucleotides match TRBD1. The CDR3 is made up of 15 amino acids. Trimming cost V 4 bases and J 8 bases; bases outside gene matches: 9. Germline CDR1 SNHLY, CDR2 FYNNEI. CDR3 DNA: TGTGCCAGCAGTGTCCTCAGGGGGCTGCGAGAAAAACTGTTTTTT. It translates to CASSVLRGLREKLFF.

The chain employs TRBV3-1 (or the pseudogene TRBV3-2) and TRBJ2-1; the match to TRBD2 covers 11 bases. Germline assignment: CDR1 LGHDT and CDR2 YNNKEL (reference sequence). The CDR3 length is 15 residues. The ends lost 1 base at V and 6 bases at J; junction bases unmatched: 2. This CDR3 is CASSQGLAGLNEQFF. In nucleotides, the CDR3 is TGTGCCAGCAGCCAAGGACTAGCGGGGCTCAATGAGCAGTTCTTC.

This clone turned up a few times. This rearrangement joins TRBV3-1 (or the pseudogene TRBV3-2) to TRBJ1-2; TRBD1 matches at 7 bases. V lost 1 base to trimming and J lost 6 bases; unmatched junction nucleotides: 5. Germline CDR1 LGHDT, CDR2 YNNKEL (reference sequence). The CDR3 has 14 residues. Written as DNA, the CDR3 is TGTGCCAGCAGCCAAGGACCAGGGGGGAATGGCTACACCTTC. It yields the protein CASSQGPGGNGYTF.

The rearrangement uses TRBV19 and TRBJ1-6; possibly TRBD1 for D (5 bases). This CDR3 comprises 16 residues. Germline V CDR1 and CDR2: LNHDA, SQIVND (reference sequence). Trimming removed 4 bases from V and 2 bases from J, with 12 bases in between. The chain's CDR3 is CASSTQGATYNSPLHF. CDR3 nucleotides: TGTGCCAGTAGTACCCAAGGGGCCACCTATAATTCACCCCTCCACTTT.

The chain joins TRBV12-3 or TRBV12-4 to TRBJ1-5, with D perhaps TRBD1 (6 bases). The CDR3 is 13 residues long. The V end lost 5 bases, the J end lost 3 bases, and 8 bases lay between the germline ends. The CDR3 loop is CASSRDNNQPQHF. The CDR3 DNA follows: TGTGCCAGCAGTCGGGACAACAATCAGCCCCAGCATTTT.

This chain uses TRBV4-3 with TRBJ2-7; perhaps TRBD2 as D (6 bases). V was clipped by 0 bases and J by 5 bases, with 8 bases between them. CDR1 is LGHNA, CDR2 YSLEER, per germline. This CDR3 contains 13 residues. The CDR3 DNA reads as TGCGCCAGCAGCCAAGAGGGAGGAAACGAGCAGTACTTC. It is translated as CASSQEGGNEQYF.

The chain carries TRBV3-1 (or the pseudogene TRBV3-2) and TRBJ1-1; 9 bases are shared with TRBD1. CDR3 length equals 14 residues. Germline trimming cut 8 bases from V and 4 bases from J; bases unmatched to any gene: 8. Germline V gives CDR1 LGHDT, CDR2 YNNKEL (reference sequence). CDR3 residues: CASGAQGASTEAFF. The CDR3, as DNA: TGTGCCAGCGGCGCACAGGGGGCGAGCACTGAAGCTTTCTTT.

The sample holds one count of this clone. The gene calls are TRBV27 and TRBJ2-7; 11 bases agree with TRBD2. This CDR3 has 15 amino acids. V shed 5 bases and J 2 bases; nucleotides not matched to a gene: 5. Germline-derived CDR1 and CDR2 are MNHEY and SMNVEV (reference sequence). The CDR3 is CASSASSGGPYEQYF. CDR3 coding DNA: TGTGCCAGCAGTGCCTCTAGCGGGGGGCCCTACGAGCAGTACTTC.

This chain links TRBV7-8 with TRBJ1-6; 7 nucleotides line up with TRBD1. The CDR3 runs to 15 residues. V lost 2 bases to trimming and J lost 6 bases; unmatched junction nucleotides: 4. CDR1 and CDR2 from the germline V gene are SGHVS and FQNEAQ. The CDR3 protein is CASSLSGTVNSPLHF. The CDR3 bases are TGTGCCAGCAGCTTATCGGGGACAGTTAATTCACCCCTCCACTTT.

The chain carries TRBV7-9 and TRBJ1-1, with D possibly TRBD1 on 6 matching bases. This CDR3 region has 13 residues. V shed 7 bases and J shed 5 bases, with 14 bases lying between them. In germline, CDR1 is SEHNR, CDR2 FQNEAQ (reference sequence). The CDR3 DNA follows: TGTGCCAGCACCCGAGGGGGTGGGACTGAAGCTTTCTTT. Residues: CASTRGGGTEAFF.

J is TRBJ2-5 and V is TRBV5-4; 7 bases fit TRBD2. The CDR3 has 13 amino acids. Trimming cost V 5 bases and J 4 bases; bases outside gene matches: 5. Germline-derived CDR1 and CDR2 are SGHNT and YYREEE (reference sequence). The CDR3, as DNA: TGTGCCAGCAGTTCACCGGGGGGAGAGACCCAGTACTTC. Amino acids: CASSSPGGETQYF.

The genes are TRBV2 and TRBJ1-5, with 12 bases that match TRBD1. CDR1 is SNHLY and CDR2 is FYNNEI in the germline V gene. CDR3 length: 16 amino acids. Trimming took 6 bases from V and 9 from J; bases not matched to a gene: 12. CDR3 amino acids: CASSPPGQGAFLPQHF. CDR3 coding DNA: TGTGCCAGCAGCCCCCCGGGACAGGGGGCTTTTCTGCCCCAGCATTTT.

As regards this clone: This specimen includes other DNA sequences encoding the same CDR3. V usage is TRBV19 and J usage is TRBJ1-2; D remains ambiguous. Deletions cut 5 bases from V and 3 bases from J, with 7 bases between. The CDR3 has 12 residues. Germline CDR1 LNHDA, CDR2 SQIVND (reference sequence). The CDR3 DNA reads TGTGCCAGTAGTGCACGGGACTATGGCTACACCTTC. Translated: CASSARDYGYTF.

This clone was recorded once. V and J are TRBV28 and TRBJ2-3, with a possible D match to TRBD1 (5 bases). The germline V gene encodes CDR1 MDHEN and CDR2 SYDVKM. V shed 5 bases and J shed 1 base, with 16 bases lying between them. The CDR3 runs to 16 residues. CDR3 DNA sequence: TGTGCCAGCAGTCCTCCGAGTTCCAGGGGCACAGATACGCAGTATTTT. Translated: CASSPPSSRGTDTQYF.

The V gene is TRBV9, the J gene TRBJ2-3; 8 bases line up with TRBD2. Looked up from germline, CDR1 is SGDLS and CDR2 is YYNGEE. This CDR3 is built from 16 residues. Trimming removed 0 bases from V and 4 bases from J; junction bases left unmatched: 7. CDR3 nucleotide sequence: TGTGCCAGCAGCGTAGCGGCGGGGGGAGTCCCAGATACGCAGTATTTT. Amino acids: CASSVAAGGVPDTQYF.

This clone was seen more than once but under ten times. The CDR3 sequence: CASIGTGRGNQPQHF. The DNA of the CDR3 is TGTGCCAGCATCGGAACGGGCAGAGGGAATCAGCCCCAGCATTTT. The genes are TRBV6-5 and TRBJ1-5, with D unclear. In germline, CDR1 is MNHEY, CDR2 SVGAGI. The CDR3 covers 15 residues. V gave up 7 bases and J gave up 4 bases, with 17 bases separating them.

This rearrangement joins TRBV30 to TRBJ1-3, with TRBD1 as a possible D gene (6 bases). This CDR3 is 12 amino acids long. V was cut by 5 bases and J by 3 bases, with 8 bases left in between. CDR1 and CDR2 (germline): GTSNPN, SVGIG (reference sequence). Written as DNA, the CDR3 is TGTGCCTGGCGGACAGTTGGAAACACCATATATTTT. Translation gives CAWRTVGNTIYF.